This T cell receptor beta chain was recovered during a study of tumor-infiltrating lymphocytes in primary liver carcinoma (dated by TCRdb to about 2017). A note on the overall study: Of the five patients (three men and two women, aged 30 to 69 years), four had hepatocellular carcinoma and one had combined HCC and intrahepatic cholangiocarcinoma. The five patients had tumors staged T1-T3 N0M0, with maximum diameters ranging from roughly 4.2 to 11 cm. Each sample produced about 3.5 to 7.13 million productive TCRbeta reads, and read depth showed no significant difference between tissue types. The study combined TCRbeta repertoire sequencing, expression microarrays and whole-exome sequencing across five regions of each liver tumor, with adjacent normal tissue and blood. A total of approximately 35 specimens from 5 patients underwent TCRbeta repertoire sequencing, comprising around 25 tumor regions, 5 adjacent noncancerous liver tissues and 5 peripheral blood samples. To link TCRbeta repertoire diversity to the local molecular phenotype, the approximately 24 tumor region samples were profiled with Agilent mRNA microarrays. Repertoires from technical replicates were highly reproducible, with mean shared-clone rates near 0.89 and correlation coefficients above 0.95.

Measured from the cysteine to the phenylalanine, the CDR3 is 14 residues long. Just the 42-base CDR3 DNA is kept, in frame starting at base 1. V sheds 10 bases and J sheds 1 base, leaving 16 bases between their ends. The germline V gene sets CDR1 to SGHAT and CDR2 to FQNNGV. Broad study findings and their caveats: Repertoire overlap was found to be higher between tumor regions (mean roughly 36%) than between tumor-adjacent (about 17%) or tumor-blood (about 15%) pairs, consistent with antigen-driven expansion. Only 4 or 5 patients were included in the study, and the authors note that the findings should be validated in a larger study. Because sequencing covered only the TCR beta chain and unpaired alpha chains were not captured, true repertoire diversity is likely underestimated. Because the samples were bulk and unsorted, CD4+ and CD8+ T cell repertoires could not be compared. Only about 7.5-25% of top clones were found in all five regions of a tumor, suggesting spatial heterogeneity of tumor-infiltrating T cells. The top 250 clones accounted for a significantly greater share of the repertoire in tumors than in blood (p = 0.039).

TCRbeta-specific cDNA was reverse-transcribed from approximately 0.5 ug total RNA using a constant-region primer and ProtoScript II reverse transcriptase. The TCRbeta libraries were prepared through three rounds of nested multiplex PCR following a slightly modified ARM-PCR procedure. Multiplex TRBV1-TRBV30 forward primers and a Cbeta reverse primer were used in the first two PCR rounds, each of which was run for 9 to 11 cycles. Sample barcodes and Illumina adapters were added in a final 25-cycle PCR using Deep VentR polymerase. Before sequencing, amplicons of 200-500 bp were purified from gel using a QIAquick gel extraction kit. An Illumina HiSeq 2500 was used to sequence the TCRbeta amplicons, generating 250-bp paired-end reads. From the authors' description of their analysis: Quality trimming of reads was performed with Trimmomatic v0.33, and paired reads were merged with FLASH v1.2.11 so that full CDR3 sequences could be recovered. MiGEC v1.2.1b assigned V, D and J germline segments to the rearranged TCRbeta sequences. VDJtools v1.0.0 computed clonotype statistics and Shannon-Wiener diversity indices. To cut down on sampling bias, every analysis after diversity analysis relied on just the 250 most abundant clonotypes from each sample. TCRdb cleaned the public reads at Q25 with fastp, built clones with MiXCR and kept in-frame beta chains. Every entry covers one CDR3 protein and lists the most common genes and DNA from its rows. The V and J calls were not made by the authors but by TCRdb's processing. Within this sample are approximately 30,000 distinct CDR3 sequences, with around two thirds of them counted one time only. Roughly 29% of the sample is held by the ten biggest clonotypes.

Without any cell sorting, total RNA and DNA were co-extracted from about 20-30 mg of bulk tissue using the AllPrep DNA/RNA mini kit. Four to six patients with histopathologically diagnosed primary liver carcinoma underwent surgical resection in China between late 2015 and March 2016. Patients had chronic HBV infection and were treatment-naive at sampling. Each tumor was sampled at five spatially separated regions: the tumor centre plus the superior, inferior, left-lateral and right-lateral poles. Histology showed that every tumor sample contained more than 90% viable tumor cells. Each fresh piece of tumor and adjacent tissue was cut in two, with one half stored in RNAlater at -80 degrees C and the other half sent for histology. On this clonotype itself: It has no known antigen specificity. A much larger clone is a single base away; this may be a read error.

Sequencing used liver tumor tissue from sampling region 3. The sample's cell subset or site, from its label and the paper: tumor region T3, left-lateral pole. The chain links TRBV11-2 with TRBJ1-1, with TRBD1 perhaps the D gene, on 5 matching bases. This TCR derives from a woman aged 25-40 years with primary liver carcinoma and hepatitis B virus infection. DNA sequence: TGTGCCAACAGGCTCAGGGTTACGAACACTGAAGCTTTCTTT. Its translation reads: CANRLRVTNTEAFF.